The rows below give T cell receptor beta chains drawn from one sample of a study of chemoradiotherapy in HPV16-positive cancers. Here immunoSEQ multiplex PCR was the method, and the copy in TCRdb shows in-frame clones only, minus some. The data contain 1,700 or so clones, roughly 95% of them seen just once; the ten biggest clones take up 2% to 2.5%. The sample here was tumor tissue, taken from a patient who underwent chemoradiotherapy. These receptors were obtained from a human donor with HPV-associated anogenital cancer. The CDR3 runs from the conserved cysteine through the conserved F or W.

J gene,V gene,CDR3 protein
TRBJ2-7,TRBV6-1,CASRGQGNEQYF
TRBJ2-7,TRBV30,CACNGLTAYEQYF
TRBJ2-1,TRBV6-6,CASAQGPSNEQFF
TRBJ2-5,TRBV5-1,CASSRDEETQYF
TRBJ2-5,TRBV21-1,CASSRAGGQETQYF
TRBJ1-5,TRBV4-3,CASSQERVSNQPQHF
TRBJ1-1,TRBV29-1,CSVPTSAEAFF
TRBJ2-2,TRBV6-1,CASSEHGSTGELFF
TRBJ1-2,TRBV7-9,CASSMTIYGYTF
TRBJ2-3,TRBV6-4,CASSPRAGTGTDTQYF
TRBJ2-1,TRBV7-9,CASSPNPLAGGPRNEQFF
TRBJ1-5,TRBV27,CASSLRGRDQPQHF
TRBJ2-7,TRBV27,CASSAQGTYEQYF
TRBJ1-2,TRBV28,CASSTSKGTKSYYGYTF
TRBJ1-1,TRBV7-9,CASRSMNTEAFF
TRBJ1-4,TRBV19,CASSHRLQGATNEKLFF
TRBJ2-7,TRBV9,CASSVRAGLSEQYF
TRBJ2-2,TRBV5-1,CASSPRQGANTGELFF
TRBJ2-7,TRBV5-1,CASRYTSFYEQYF
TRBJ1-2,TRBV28,CASSLEWTDFNYGYTF
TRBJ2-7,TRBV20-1,CSARDIQVQYF
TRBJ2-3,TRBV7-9,CASSLALAAPTDTQYF
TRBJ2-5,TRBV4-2,CASSQSLAAQETQYF
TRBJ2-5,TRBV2,CASRANRGAETQYF
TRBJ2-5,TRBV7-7,CASSLVGTPETQYF
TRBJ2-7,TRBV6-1,CASSVNRGRSYEQYF
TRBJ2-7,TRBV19,CATRGYRYEQYF
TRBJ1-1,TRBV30,CAWSVAVYEAFF
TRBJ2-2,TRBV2,CAIRVTLRTGELFF
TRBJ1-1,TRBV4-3,CASSLGARLNTEAFF
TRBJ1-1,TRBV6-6,CASSYSQGESGAFF
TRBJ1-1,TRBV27,CASSSAGRDTEAFF
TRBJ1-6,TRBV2,CASSEEGGSPLHF
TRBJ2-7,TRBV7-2,CASSRTSDSYEQYF
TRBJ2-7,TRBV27,CASGTSGSYEQYF
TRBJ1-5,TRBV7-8,CASSLAGQGNQPQHF
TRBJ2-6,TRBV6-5,CASSYGTGGANVLTF
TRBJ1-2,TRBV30,CAWARGRYYGYTF
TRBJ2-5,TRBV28,CASTGPTRKETQYF
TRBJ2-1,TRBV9,CASSVGGWSYNEQFF
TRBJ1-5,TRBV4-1,CASSQERGEPGMEPQHF
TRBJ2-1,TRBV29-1,CSVVMLAGIEYNEQFF
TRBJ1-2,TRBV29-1,CSGLLGASYGYTF
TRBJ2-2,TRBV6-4,CASSPRVEGNTGELFF
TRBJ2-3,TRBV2,CASSAGLAGGTDTQYF
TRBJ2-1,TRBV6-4,CASSDSDNNEQFF
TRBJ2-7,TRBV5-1,CASSSTSGSYEQYF
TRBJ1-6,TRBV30,CAWSEGTGRSPLHF
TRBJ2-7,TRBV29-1,CSVNRDRDEQYF
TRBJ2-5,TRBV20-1,CSVENQETQYF
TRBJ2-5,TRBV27,CASNDIPGAQETQYF
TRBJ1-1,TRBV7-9,CASSPDRAEAFF